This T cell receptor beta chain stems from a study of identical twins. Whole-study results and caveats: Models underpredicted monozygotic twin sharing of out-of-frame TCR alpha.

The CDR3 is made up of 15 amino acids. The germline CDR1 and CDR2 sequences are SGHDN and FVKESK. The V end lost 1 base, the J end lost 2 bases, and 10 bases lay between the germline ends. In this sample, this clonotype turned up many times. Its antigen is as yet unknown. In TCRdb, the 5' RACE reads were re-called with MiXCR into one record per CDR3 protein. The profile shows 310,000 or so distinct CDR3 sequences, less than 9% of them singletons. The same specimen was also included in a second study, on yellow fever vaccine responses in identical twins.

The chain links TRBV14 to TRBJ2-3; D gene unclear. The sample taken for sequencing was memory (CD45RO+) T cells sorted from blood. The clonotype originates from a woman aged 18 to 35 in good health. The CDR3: CASSQGVSITDTQYF. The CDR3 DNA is TGTGCCAGCAGCCAAGGGGTGAGCATCACAGATACGCAGTATTTT.